This TCR beta chain was retrieved from a study of cytomegalovirus exposure and HLA in healthy donors. 60 Vbeta and 13 Jbeta primers were used in PCR. TCRdb keeps only in-frame clones here, not all; method: immunoSEQ multiplex PCR. This sample's table has about 150,000 clones. The CDR3 length is 14 residues. CDR1 MGHRA and CDR2 YSYEKL come from the germline V gene. With 4 bases removed from V and 2 bases from J, the gap between germline ends came to 11 bases. Worth noting for this clone: Its specificity is not known. This sample includes further DNA sequences coding for the same CDR3.

Study-wide points: The study dropped some indistinguishable V segments, TRBV6-2 and TRBV6-3 among them. Reportedly, TCR beta sequences accurately predicted HLA-A and HLA-B alleles in most subjects. The only immune exposure information that was available was CMV serostatus.

Sample: PBMCs. This chain joins TRBV4-1 and TRBJ2-5; possibly TRBD1 for D (6 bases). The sequence was collected from a woman aged 45-60 years in good health and CMV-seronegative. CDR3 sequence (DNA): TGCGCCAGCAGCCTAACACAGGGACAAGAGACCCAGTACTTC. Translating it yields CASSLTQGQETQYF.